This T cell receptor (beta chain) was identified during a study of T-cell reconstitution after alpha-beta-depleted transplantation in children. Broader study findings: Diversity and T-cell counts at one year after transplant derived mostly from new T cells. Approximately two months post-transplant, alpha-beta T cells reportedly originated from several hundred expanded graft clones. In some patients, recipient T cells and intrathymic progenitors surviving conditioning explained high day-60 diversity.

A library of TCRbeta sequences, prepared with unique molecular identifiers, was generated. One entry per CDR3 protein results from TCRdb running MiXCR on the PCR reads. The sample includes about 460,000 distinct CDR3 sequences, roughly 11% seen only once; the top ten take 14%. There are a few counts of this clonotype. The target antigen is unknown. The CDR3 is made up of 17 amino acids. Losses at the gene ends were 5 bases for V and 2 bases for J; bases not matched to a gene: 9. The germline gives CDR1 SGHTA, CDR2 FQGNSA. The material sequenced was PBMCs, mostly from graft donor cells, taken 180 days after TCRalphabeta/CD19-depleted stem cell transplant. The source of this sequence is a female patient aged 2-9 years who had a stem cell transplant for aplastic anemia, so the T cells may come from the graft donor. The V call is TRBV7-2, the J call TRBJ2-5; 12 bases agree with TRBD2. CDR3 sequence: CASSRGLAGGVQETQYF. In nucleotides, the CDR3 is TGTGCCAGCAGCAGAGGTCTAGCGGGGGGGGTGCAAGAGACCCAGTACTTC.